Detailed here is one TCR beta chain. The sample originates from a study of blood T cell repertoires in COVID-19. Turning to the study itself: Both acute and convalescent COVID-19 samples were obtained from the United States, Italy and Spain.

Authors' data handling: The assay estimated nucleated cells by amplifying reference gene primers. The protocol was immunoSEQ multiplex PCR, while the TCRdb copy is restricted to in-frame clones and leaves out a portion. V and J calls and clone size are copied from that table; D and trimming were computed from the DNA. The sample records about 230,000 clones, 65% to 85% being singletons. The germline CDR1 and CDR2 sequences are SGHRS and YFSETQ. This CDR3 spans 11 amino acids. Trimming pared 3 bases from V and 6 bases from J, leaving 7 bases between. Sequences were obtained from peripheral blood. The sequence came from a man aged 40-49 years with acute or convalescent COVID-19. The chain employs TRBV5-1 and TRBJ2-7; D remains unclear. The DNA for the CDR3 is TGCGCCAGCAGCTCATCGGGCGAGCAGTACTTC. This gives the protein CASSSSGEQYF.